Here is one T cell receptor (beta chain) with its context. Some clones are missing from TCRdb's copy, which holds only in-frame ones; the method was immunoSEQ multiplex PCR. This table holds around 61,000 clones, around nine tenths found once. This sample was included in a study of blood T cell repertoires in COVID-19. The CDR3 contains 13 residues. The V and J ends lost 3 bases and 2 bases respectively, with 5 bases between them. Germline V gene data show CDR1 as LNHDA and CDR2 as SQIVND (reference sequence). The specimen was peripheral blood. The J gene is TRBJ1-3, the V gene TRBV19; D unresolved. The source of this sequence is a man aged 60 to 75 with acute or convalescent COVID-19. In nucleotides, the CDR3 is TGTGCCAGTAGTATCGAGGCTGGAAACACCATATATTTT. Its protein product is CASSIEAGNTIYF.